The source of this T cell receptor (beta chain) is a study of shared clonotypes between healthy human individuals. The study's findings and limits: Tissues were not sampled, only blood, and their repertoires likely differ.

Assay used: immunoSEQ multiplex PCR; TCRdb lists only in-frame clones, some missing. The top ten clones hold 1.8% of a sample with 730,000 or so clones, 55% to 75% of them seen once. This clone has more than one count but fewer than ten. The antigen remains undetermined. With 3 bases removed from V and 2 bases from J, the gap between germline ends came to 7 bases. Germline-derived CDR1 and CDR2 are SGHNT and YENEEA. The length of the CDR3 is 13 residues. The sequencing sample was made of memory CD4+ T cells sorted from blood. Subset in this sample: CD45RA-negative fraction. This TCR was sampled from a woman aged 25 to 45 in good health. The chain combines TRBV11-3 with TRBJ1-1, with D unresolved. The CDR3 DNA reads TGTGCCAGCAGCTTCCACGGAAACACTGAAGCTTTCTTT. Protein sequence: CASSFHGNTEAFF.